This TCR beta chain was observed in a study of memory CD4+ T cells and cytomegalovirus serostatus. In the study overall: Healthy Belgian adult donors included under ten CMV-positive and 24 CMV-negative people.

The sort gate was single viable CD3+CD4+CD8-CD45RO+ cells for memory CD4+ T cells. The CDR3 consists of 17 residues. V dropped 0 bases and J dropped 0 bases, with 14 bases sitting between them. Germline CDR1 SGHAT, CDR2 FQNNGV. This clone was seen only once. Its specificity is unknown. Study results and limitations: CD4+ memory repertoires contained about two fifths of the 164 reported CMV TCRbeta sequences. Suggested: most of the CMV-linked TCR signature lies in CD4+ memory cells.

Only in-frame clones appear in the TCRdb table, and some are missing; sequencing was by immunoSEQ multiplex PCR. Among around 61,000 clones listed, 82% were seen once. V is TRBV11-2 and J is TRBJ1-1; D unresolved. The clonotype comes from an adult in good health and CMV-seronegative. Sequenced: memory CD4+ T cells from blood. The CDR3 spells CASSLDSPREMNTEAFF. CDR3 coding DNA: TGTGCCAGCAGCTTAGATAGTCCGCGTGAGATGAACACTGAAGCTTTCTTT. Complete variable domain (other parts from reference TRBV11-2 and TRBJ1-1): EAGVAQSPRYKIIEKRQSVAFWCNPISGHATLYWYQQILGQGPKLLIQFQNNGVVDDSQLPKDRFSAERLKGVDSTLKIQPAKLEDSAVYLCASSLDSPREMNTEAFFGQGTRLTVV.